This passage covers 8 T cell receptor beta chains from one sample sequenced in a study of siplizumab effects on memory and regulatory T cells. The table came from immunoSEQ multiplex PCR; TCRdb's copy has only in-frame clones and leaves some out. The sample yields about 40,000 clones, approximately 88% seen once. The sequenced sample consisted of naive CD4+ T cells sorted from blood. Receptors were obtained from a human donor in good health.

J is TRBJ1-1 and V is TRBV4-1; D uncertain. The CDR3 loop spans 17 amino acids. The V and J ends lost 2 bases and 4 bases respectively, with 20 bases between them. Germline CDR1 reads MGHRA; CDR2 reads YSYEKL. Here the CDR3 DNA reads TGCGCCAGCAGCCAACGATCGATGGTGATTACTGGCACTGAAGCTTTCTTT. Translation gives CASSQRSMVITGTEAFF.

The CDR3 bases are TGTGCCAGCAGACGAGAGGGGCATGGCTACACCTTC. Encoded protein: CASRREGHGYTF. The V call is TRBV2, the J call TRBJ1-2, with D possibly TRBD1 on 5 matching bases. This CDR3 spans 12 amino acids. Germline values: CDR1 SNHLY, CDR2 FYNNEI. V lost 6 bases to trimming and J lost 6 bases, with 11 bases between them.

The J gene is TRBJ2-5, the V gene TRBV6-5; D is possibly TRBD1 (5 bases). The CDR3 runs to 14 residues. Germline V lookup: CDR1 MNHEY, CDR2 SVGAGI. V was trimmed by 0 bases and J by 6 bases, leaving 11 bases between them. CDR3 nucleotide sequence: TGTGCCAGCAGTTACTCAGGGGTATACCAGACCCAGTACTTC. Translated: CASSYSGVYQTQYF.

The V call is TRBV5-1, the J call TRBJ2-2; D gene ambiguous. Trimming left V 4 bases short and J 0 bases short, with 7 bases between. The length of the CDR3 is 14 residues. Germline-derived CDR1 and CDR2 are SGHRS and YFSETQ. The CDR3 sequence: CASSRITNTGELFF. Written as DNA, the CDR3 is TGCGCCAGCAGCCGGATCACGAACACCGGGGAGCTGTTTTTT.

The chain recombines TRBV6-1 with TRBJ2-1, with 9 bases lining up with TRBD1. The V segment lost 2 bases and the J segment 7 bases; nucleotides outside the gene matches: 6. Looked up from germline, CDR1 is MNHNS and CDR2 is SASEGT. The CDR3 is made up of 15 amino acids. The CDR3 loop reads CASSEIGQGTNEQFF. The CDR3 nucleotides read TGTGCCAGCAGTGAAATAGGACAGGGGACGAATGAGCAGTTCTTC.

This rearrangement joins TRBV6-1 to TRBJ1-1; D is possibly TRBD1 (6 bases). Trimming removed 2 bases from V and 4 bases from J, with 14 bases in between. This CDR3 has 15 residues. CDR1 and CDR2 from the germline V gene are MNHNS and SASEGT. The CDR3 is CASSERGRGGTEAFF. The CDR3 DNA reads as TGTGCCAGCAGTGAACGGGGCAGGGGTGGCACTGAAGCTTTCTTT.

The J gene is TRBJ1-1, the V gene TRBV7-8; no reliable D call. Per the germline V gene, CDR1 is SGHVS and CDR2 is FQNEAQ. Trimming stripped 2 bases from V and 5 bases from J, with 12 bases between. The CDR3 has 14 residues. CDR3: CASSLPPLGTEAFF. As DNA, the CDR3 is TGTGCCAGCAGCTTACCCCCGCTGGGAACTGAAGCTTTCTTT.

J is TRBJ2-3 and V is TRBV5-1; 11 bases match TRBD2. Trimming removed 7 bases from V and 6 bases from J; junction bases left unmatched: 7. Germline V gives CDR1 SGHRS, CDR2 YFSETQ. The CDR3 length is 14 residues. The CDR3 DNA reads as TGCGCCAGCTTTAGCGGGGGGGCTGCTGATACGCAGTATTTT. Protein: CASFSGGAADTQYF.